Reported below is one T cell receptor beta chain. Its antigen is unknown. These patients had recovered from COVID-19 ranging mild to severe. With 5 bases removed from V and 6 bases from J, the gap between germline ends came to 13 bases. This CDR3 has 13 amino acids. CDR1 and CDR2 (germline): SNHLY, FYNNEI. TCRdb's copy holds only in-frame clones and misses some; the assay was immunoSEQ multiplex PCR. The sample has some 71,000 clones, around four fifths seen once. This sample is part of a study of CD4 T cell repertoires in COVID-19. Study-level findings and limits: Several top expanded SARS-CoV-2-reactive clonotypes were shared by two or three memory subsets.

Specimen: CD4+ T cells from peripheral blood, collected after recovery from COVID-19. The genes are TRBV2 and TRBJ1-2; the D gene is possibly TRBD1 (6 bases). The origin of this receptor is a human donor who had COVID-19. Here the CDR3 reads CASSRGRVDGYTF. The CDR3 nucleotides read TGTGCCAGCAGTAGGGGGAGAGTGGATGGCTACACCTTC.